This is a list of T cell receptor beta chains from one sample in a study of neoadjuvant anti-PD-1 for oral cavity cancer. Profiled with immunoSEQ multiplex PCR; TCRdb holds only in-frame clones, not every one. The sample has over 30,000 clones; just under 80% are singletons. The input for sequencing was PBMCs, taken after nivolumab (anti-PD-1) treatment. The receptor source for this set is a person between 35 and 79 years old with oral cavity squamous cell carcinoma. The CDR3 runs from the conserved cysteine through the conserved F or W. A D gene is named only where the DNA matches it firmly. Expanded clones are given a class, and other clones once, few, many or no size at all.

size: NA; J: TRBJ1-5; D: NA; V: TRBV21-1; CDR3: CASSRGAGQPQHF; DNA: TGTGCCAGCAGTCGGGGGGCCGGTCAGCCCCAGCATTTT
size: NA; J: TRBJ2-2; D: NA; V: TRBV7-7; CDR3: CASSPVGTASTGELFF; DNA: TGTGCCAGCAGCCCAGTAGGGACGGCCAGCACCGGGGAGCTGTTTTTT
size: NA; J: TRBJ1-2; D: NA; V: TRBV27; CDR3: CASSGPTTGGYTF; DNA: TGTGCCAGCTCGGGACCGACGACGGGCGGCTACACCTTC
size: NA; J: TRBJ2-5; D: NA; V: TRBV29-1; CDR3: CSVQGEETQYF; DNA: TGCAGCGTTCAAGGGGAAGAGACCCAGTACTTC
size: NA; J: TRBJ2-3; D: NA; V: TRBV7-2; CDR3: CASSLAPGTDTQYF; DNA: TGTGCCAGCAGCTTAGCGCCGGGGACAGATACGCAGTATTTT
size: NA; J: TRBJ2-7; D: TRBD1; V: TRBV11-2; CDR3: CASSLEHRGPYEQYF; DNA: TGTGCCAGCAGCTTAGAGCACAGGGGGCCCTACGAGCAGTACTTC
size: NA; J: TRBJ1-2; D: NA; V: TRBV6-5; CDR3: CASSYSKKNYGYTF; DNA: TGTGCCAGCAGTTACTCGAAGAAGAACTATGGCTACACCTTC
size: once; J: TRBJ2-2; D: NA; V: TRBV12-5; CDR3: CASGITGSGELFF; DNA: TGTGCTAGTGGTATAACAGGGTCCGGGGAGCTGTTTTTT
size: NA; J: TRBJ2-1; D: TRBD1; V: TRBV2; CDR3: CASSQDRGSHNEQFF; DNA: TGTGCCAGCAGTCAGGACAGGGGGTCCCACAATGAGCAGTTCTTC
size: NA; J: TRBJ1-2; D: NA; V: TRBV19; CDR3: CASTPSVSYGYTF; DNA: TGTGCCAGTACCCCCTCCGTGTCCTATGGCTACACCTTC
size: NA; J: TRBJ2-5; D: NA; V: TRBV5-1; CDR3: CASSLGPQETQYF; DNA: TGCGCCAGCAGCTTGGGCCCCCAAGAGACCCAGTACTTC
size: NA; J: TRBJ2-2; D: NA; V: TRBV6-5; CDR3: CASSYSGGSGELFF; DNA: TGTGCCAGCAGTTACTCGGGCGGGTCCGGGGAGCTGTTTTTT
size: NA; J: TRBJ2-1; D: NA; V: TRBV6-6; CDR3: CASSFGQRDNEQFF; DNA: TGTGCCAGCAGTTTCGGACAGCGAGACAATGAGCAGTTCTTC
size: NA; J: TRBJ1-3; D: NA; V: TRBV5-5; CDR3: CASSLGQGYGNTIYF; DNA: TGTGCCAGCAGCTTGGGGCAGGGTTATGGAAACACCATATATTTT
size: medium-sized; J: TRBJ1-2; D: NA; V: TRBV10-3; CDR3: CAISGLPGGNYGYTF; DNA: TGTGCCATCAGTGGACTGCCCGGGGGGAACTATGGCTACACCTTC
size: medium-sized; J: TRBJ2-2; D: NA; V: TRBV27; CDR3: CASSSGAMHTGELFF; DNA: TGTGCCAGCAGTTCGGGGGCGATGCACACCGGGGAGCTGTTTTTT
size: NA; J: TRBJ1-5; D: TRBD1; V: TRBV25-1; CDR3: CASSQTGFNQPQHF; DNA: TGTGCCAGCAGTCAGACAGGGTTCAATCAGCCCCAGCATTTT
size: NA; J: TRBJ2-7; D: NA; V: TRBV5-1; CDR3: CASSPAEATGEQYF; DNA: TGCGCCAGCAGCCCTGCGGAAGCTACGGGCGAGCAGTACTTC
size: NA; J: TRBJ2-3; D: NA; V: TRBV6-6; CDR3: CASSTFPATDTQYF; DNA: TGTGCCAGCAGTACTTTTCCCGCCACAGATACGCAGTATTTT
size: NA; J: TRBJ2-7; D: NA; V: TRBV5-1; CDR3: CASSLGGLNEQYF; DNA: TGCGCCAGCAGCTTAGGGGGACTCAATGAGCAGTACTTC
size: NA; J: TRBJ2-2; D: NA; V: TRBV19; CDR3: CASSRPALVLGELFF; DNA: TGTGCCAGTAGTAGACCGGCGCTCGTCCTCGGGGAGCTGTTTTTT
size: NA; J: TRBJ2-7; D: NA; V: TRBV7-2; CDR3: CASSSRAAYEQYF; DNA: TGTGCCAGCAGCTCCCGGGCGGCCTACGAGCAGTACTTC
size: NA; J: TRBJ1-1; D: NA; V: TRBV5-1; CDR3: CASSLGDTEAFF; DNA: TGCGCCAGCAGCTTAGGGGACACTGAAGCTTTCTTT
size: NA; J: TRBJ2-3; D: NA; V: TRBV29-1; CDR3: CSVEVAFSVDTDTQYF; DNA: TGCAGCGTTGAAGTGGCATTTTCCGTTGACACAGATACGCAGTATTTT
size: NA; J: TRBJ1-1; D: TRBD1; V: TRBV5-1; CDR3: CASRDRANTEAFF; DNA: TGCGCCAGCAGAGACAGGGCGAACACTGAAGCTTTCTTT
size: few; J: TRBJ1-2; D: NA; V: TRBV4-1; CDR3: CASSQASMGLGAQLLYGYTF; DNA: TGCGCCAGCAGCCAAGCAAGCATGGGACTGGGAGCACAGCTTCTCTATGGCTACACCTTC
size: few; J: TRBJ1-3; D: NA; V: TRBV4-3; CDR3: CASSQDRGNTIYF; DNA: TGCGCCAGCAGCCAAGATAGAGGAAACACCATATATTTT
size: NA; J: TRBJ2-2; D: NA; V: TRBV7-2; CDR3: CASSQDSTGELFF; DNA: TGTGCCAGCAGCCAGGACTCGACCGGGGAGCTGTTTTTT
size: NA; J: TRBJ1-1; D: TRBD1; V: TRBV5-1; CDR3: CASSYRQGSGAAEAFF; DNA: TGCGCCAGCAGCTATCGACAGGGAAGTGGAGCGGCTGAAGCTTTCTTT
size: NA; J: TRBJ1-6; D: NA; V: TRBV7-2; CDR3: CASSSRSAGNNSPLHF; DNA: TGTGCCAGCAGCTCTAGGTCGGCTGGGAATAATTCACCCCTCCACTTT
size: NA; J: TRBJ1-1; D: NA; V: TRBV29-1; CDR3: CSAQTQAAGAEAFF; DNA: TGCAGCGCGCAAACGCAGGCGGCGGGAGCTGAAGCTTTCTTT
size: NA; J: TRBJ1-4; D: TRBD1; V: TRBV5-1; CDR3: CASSPGTGSLYEKLFF; DNA: TGCGCCAGCAGCCCAGGGACAGGATCCCTATATGAAAAACTGTTTTTT
size: NA; J: TRBJ1-2; D: NA; V: TRBV15; CDR3: CATSGGGNYGYTF; DNA: TGTGCCACCTCCGGGGGTGGTAACTATGGCTACACCTTC
size: NA; J: TRBJ2-2; D: NA; V: TRBV5-1; CDR3: CASGRGSTGELFF; DNA: TGCGCCAGCGGTCGCGGTTCCACCGGGGAGCTGTTTTTT
size: NA; J: TRBJ2-7; D: NA; V: TRBV7-9; CDR3: CASSLSGLSYEQYF; DNA: TGTGCCAGCAGCTTATCGGGACTCTCCTACGAGCAGTACTTC
size: few; J: TRBJ2-1; D: NA; V: TRBV5-1; CDR3: CASSPLDSLYNEQFF; DNA: TGCGCCAGCAGCCCGCTAGACAGCCTCTACAATGAGCAGTTCTTC
size: few; J: TRBJ2-7; D: NA; V: TRBV5-8; CDR3: CASSKVSGYEQYF; DNA: TGTGCCAGCAGCAAAGTTTCAGGGTACGAGCAGTACTTC
size: NA; J: TRBJ2-2; D: NA; V: TRBV6-4; CDR3: CASSEGDTGELFF; DNA: TGTGCCAGCAGTGAAGGGGACACCGGGGAGCTGTTTTTT
size: NA; J: TRBJ2-7; D: NA; V: TRBV2; CDR3: CASRGQAGPYEQYF; DNA: TGTGCCAGCAGAGGTCAGGCGGGCCCCTACGAGCAGTACTTC
size: few; J: TRBJ2-7; D: NA; V: TRBV18; CDR3: CASSPGTRDEQYF; DNA: TGTGCCAGCTCACCGGGGACGAGGGACGAGCAGTACTTC
size: once; J: TRBJ2-2; D: NA; V: TRBV2; CDR3: CASSSGLANTGELFF; DNA: TGTGCCAGCAGTTCGGGCTTAGCTAACACCGGGGAGCTGTTTTTT
size: NA; J: TRBJ1-1; D: TRBD1; V: TRBV6-1; CDR3: CASSELGRTGRTEAFF; DNA: TGTGCCAGCAGTGAATTGGGCAGGACAGGCCGCACTGAAGCTTTCTTT
size: NA; J: TRBJ1-5; D: TRBD1; V: TRBV7-8; CDR3: CASSLWDRGSKFQPQHF; DNA: TGTGCCAGCAGCTTATGGGACAGGGGGTCTAAGTTTCAGCCCCAGCATTTT
size: NA; J: TRBJ2-1; D: NA; V: TRBV29-1; CDR3: CSVGSAVNEQFF; DNA: TGCAGCGTCGGGAGCGCTGTGAATGAGCAGTTCTTC